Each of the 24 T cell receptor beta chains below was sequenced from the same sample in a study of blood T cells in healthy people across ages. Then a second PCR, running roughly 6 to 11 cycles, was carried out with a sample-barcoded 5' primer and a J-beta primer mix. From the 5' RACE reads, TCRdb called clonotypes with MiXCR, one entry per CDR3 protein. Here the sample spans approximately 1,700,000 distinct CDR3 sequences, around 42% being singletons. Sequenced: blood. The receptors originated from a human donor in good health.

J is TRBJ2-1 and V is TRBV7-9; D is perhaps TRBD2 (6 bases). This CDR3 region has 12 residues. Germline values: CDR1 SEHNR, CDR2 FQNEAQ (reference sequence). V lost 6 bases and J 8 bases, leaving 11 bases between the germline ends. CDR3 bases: TGTGCCAGCAGGCGCGGGGTCGATGAGCAGTTCTTC. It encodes CASRRGVDEQFF.

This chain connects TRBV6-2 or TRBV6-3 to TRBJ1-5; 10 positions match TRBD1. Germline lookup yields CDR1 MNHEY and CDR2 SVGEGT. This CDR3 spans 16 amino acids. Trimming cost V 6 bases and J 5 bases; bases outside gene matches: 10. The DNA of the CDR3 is TGTGCCAGCAGGACGCGGGACAGGGGTATAGATCAGCCCCAGCATTTT. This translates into CASRTRDRGIDQPQHF.

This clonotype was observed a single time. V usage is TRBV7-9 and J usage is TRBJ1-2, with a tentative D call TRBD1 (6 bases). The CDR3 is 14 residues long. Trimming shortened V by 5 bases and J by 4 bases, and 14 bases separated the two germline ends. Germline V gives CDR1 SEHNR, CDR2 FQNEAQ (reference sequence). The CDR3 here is CASSLPQGVYGYTF. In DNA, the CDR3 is TGTGCCAGCAGCCTTCCACAGGGCGTCTATGGCTACACCTTC.

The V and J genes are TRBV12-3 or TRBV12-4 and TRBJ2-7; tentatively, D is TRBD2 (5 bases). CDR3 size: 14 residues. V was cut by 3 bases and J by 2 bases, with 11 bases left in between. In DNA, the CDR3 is TGTGCCAGCAGTTTTTCAGCGGACGCCTACGAGCAGTACTTC. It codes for CASSFSADAYEQYF.

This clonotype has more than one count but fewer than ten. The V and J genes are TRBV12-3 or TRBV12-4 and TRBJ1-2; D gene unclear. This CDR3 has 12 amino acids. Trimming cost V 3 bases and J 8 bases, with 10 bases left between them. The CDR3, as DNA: TGTGCCAGCAGTTTTGTGGGCGACGGCTACACCTTC. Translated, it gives CASSFVGDGYTF.

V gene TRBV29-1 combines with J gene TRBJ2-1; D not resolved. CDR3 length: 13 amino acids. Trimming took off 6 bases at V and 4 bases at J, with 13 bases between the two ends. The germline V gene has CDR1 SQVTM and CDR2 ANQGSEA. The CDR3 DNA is TGCAGCGTCATTCAGCGAGTGTACAATGAGCAGTTCTTC. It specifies CSVIQRVYNEQFF.

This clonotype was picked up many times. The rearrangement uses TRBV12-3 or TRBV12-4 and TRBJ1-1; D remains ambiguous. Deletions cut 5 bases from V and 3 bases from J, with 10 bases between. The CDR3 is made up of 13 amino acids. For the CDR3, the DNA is TGTGCCAGCAGTCCTATAGGTTACACTGAAGCTTTCTTT. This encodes CASSPIGYTEAFF.

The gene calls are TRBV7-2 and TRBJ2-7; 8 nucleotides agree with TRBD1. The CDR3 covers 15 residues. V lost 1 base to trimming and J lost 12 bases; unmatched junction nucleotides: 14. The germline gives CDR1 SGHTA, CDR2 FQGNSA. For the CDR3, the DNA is TGTGCCAGCAGCTTAGACACGGGACAGGCAAATTTGCCGTACTTC. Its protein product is CASSLDTGQANLPYF.

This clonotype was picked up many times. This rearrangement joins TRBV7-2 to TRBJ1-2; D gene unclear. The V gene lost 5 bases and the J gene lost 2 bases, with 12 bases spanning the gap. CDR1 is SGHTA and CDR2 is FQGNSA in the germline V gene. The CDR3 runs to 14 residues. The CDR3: CASSPTRGNYGYTF. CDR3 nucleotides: TGTGCCAGCAGCCCCACAAGAGGGAACTATGGCTACACCTTC.

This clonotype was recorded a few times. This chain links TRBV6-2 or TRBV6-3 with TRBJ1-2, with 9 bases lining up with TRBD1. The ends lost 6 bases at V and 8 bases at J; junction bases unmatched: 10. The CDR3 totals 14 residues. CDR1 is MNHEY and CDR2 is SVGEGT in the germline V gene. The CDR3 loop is CASRTGGAIVGYTF. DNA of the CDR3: TGTGCCAGCAGAACAGGGGGCGCGATAGTCGGCTACACCTTC.

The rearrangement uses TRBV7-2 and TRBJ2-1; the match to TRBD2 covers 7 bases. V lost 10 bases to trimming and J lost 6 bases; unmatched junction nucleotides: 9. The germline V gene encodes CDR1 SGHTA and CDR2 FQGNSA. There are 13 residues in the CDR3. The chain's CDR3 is CAITTSRRNEQFF. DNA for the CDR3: TGTGCCATTACGACTAGCAGGCGCAATGAGCAGTTCTTC.

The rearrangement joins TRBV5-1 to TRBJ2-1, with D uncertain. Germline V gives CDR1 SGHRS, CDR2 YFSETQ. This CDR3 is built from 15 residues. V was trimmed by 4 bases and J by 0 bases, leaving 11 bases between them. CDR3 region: CASSTRASSYNEQFF. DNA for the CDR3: TGCGCCAGCAGCACAAGGGCGAGCTCCTACAATGAGCAGTTCTTC. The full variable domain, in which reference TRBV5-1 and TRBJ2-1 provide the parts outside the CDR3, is KAGVTQTPRYLIKTRGQQVTLSCSPISGHRSVSWYQQTPGQGLQFLFEYFSETQRNKGNFPGRFSGRQFSNSRSEMNVSTLELGDSALYLCASSTRASSYNEQFFGPGTRLTVL.

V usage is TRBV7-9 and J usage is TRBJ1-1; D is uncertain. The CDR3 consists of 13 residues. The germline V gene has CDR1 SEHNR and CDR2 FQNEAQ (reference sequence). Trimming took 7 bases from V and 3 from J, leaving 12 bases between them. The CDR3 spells CASTTDGYTEAFF. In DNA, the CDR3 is TGTGCCAGCACCACCGATGGATACACTGAAGCTTTCTTT.

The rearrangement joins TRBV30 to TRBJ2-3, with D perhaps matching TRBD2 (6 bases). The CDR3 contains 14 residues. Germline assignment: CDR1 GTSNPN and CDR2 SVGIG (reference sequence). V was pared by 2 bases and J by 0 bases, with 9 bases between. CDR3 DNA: TGTGCCTGGAGTATGGGGGGTAGCACAGATACGCAGTATTTT. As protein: CAWSMGGSTDTQYF.

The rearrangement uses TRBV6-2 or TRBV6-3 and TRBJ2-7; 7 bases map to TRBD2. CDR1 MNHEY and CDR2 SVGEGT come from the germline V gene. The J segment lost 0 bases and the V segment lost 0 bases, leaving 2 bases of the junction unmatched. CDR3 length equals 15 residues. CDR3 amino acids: CASSYSRGDSYEQYF. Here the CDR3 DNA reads TGTGCCAGCAGTTACTCACGGGGGGACTCCTACGAGCAGTACTTC.

The CDR3 spells CASSLTQGASYNEQFF. The CDR3 DNA reads as TGTGCCAGCAGCTTAACTCAGGGGGCGTCATACAATGAGCAGTTCTTC. The rearrangement joins TRBV7-3 to TRBJ2-1, with TRBD1 identical over 8 bases. Germline V gene sequence: CDR1 SGHTA, CDR2 FQGTGA. J was trimmed by 4 bases and V by 0 bases; bases with no gene match: 5. The CDR3 loop spans 16 amino acids.

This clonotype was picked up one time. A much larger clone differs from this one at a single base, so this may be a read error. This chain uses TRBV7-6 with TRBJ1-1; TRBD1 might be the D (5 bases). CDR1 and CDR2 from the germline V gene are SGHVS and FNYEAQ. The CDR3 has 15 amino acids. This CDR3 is CASSLARDTNTEACF. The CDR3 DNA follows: TGTGCCAGCAGCTTAGCCAGGGATACGAACACTGAAGCTTGCTTT.

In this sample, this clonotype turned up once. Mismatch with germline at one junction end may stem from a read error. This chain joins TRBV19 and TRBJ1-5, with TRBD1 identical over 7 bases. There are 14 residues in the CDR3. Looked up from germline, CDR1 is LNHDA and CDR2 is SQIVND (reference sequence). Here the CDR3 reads CASGTGDNNQPRHF. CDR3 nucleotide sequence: TGTGCCAGTGGTACAGGGGATAACAATCAGCCCCGGCATTTT.

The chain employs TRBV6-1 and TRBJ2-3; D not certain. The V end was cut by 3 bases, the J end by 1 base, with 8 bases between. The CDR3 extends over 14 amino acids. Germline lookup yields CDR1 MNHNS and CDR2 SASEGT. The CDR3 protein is CASSDVAGTDTQYF. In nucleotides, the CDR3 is TGTGCCAGCAGTGATGTTGCGGGCACAGATACGCAGTATTTT.

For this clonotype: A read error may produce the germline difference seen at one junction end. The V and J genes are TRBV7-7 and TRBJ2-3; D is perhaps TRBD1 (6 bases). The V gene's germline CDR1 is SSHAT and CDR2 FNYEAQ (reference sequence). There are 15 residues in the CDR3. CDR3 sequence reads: CASSLGLGLGGRQYF. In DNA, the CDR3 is TGTGCTAGCAGCTTAGGCTTGGGGTTAGGGGGACGGCAGTATTTT.

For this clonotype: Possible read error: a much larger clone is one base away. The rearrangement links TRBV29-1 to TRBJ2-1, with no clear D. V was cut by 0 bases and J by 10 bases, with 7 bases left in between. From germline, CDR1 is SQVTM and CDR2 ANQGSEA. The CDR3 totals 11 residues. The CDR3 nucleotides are TGCAGCGTTGAAGAGGGTCACGAGCAGTTCTTC. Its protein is CSVEEGHEQFF.

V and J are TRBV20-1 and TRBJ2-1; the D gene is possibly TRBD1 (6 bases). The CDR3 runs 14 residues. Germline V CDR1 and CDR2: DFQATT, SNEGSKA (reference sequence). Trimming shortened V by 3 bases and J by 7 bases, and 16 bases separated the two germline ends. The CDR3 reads CSASQLYRVNEQFF. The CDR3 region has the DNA TGCAGTGCTAGCCAATTGTACAGGGTAAATGAGCAGTTCTTC.

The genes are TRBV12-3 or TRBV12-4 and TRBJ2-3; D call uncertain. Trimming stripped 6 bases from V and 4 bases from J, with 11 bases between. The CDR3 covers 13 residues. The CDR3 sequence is CASSHDEADTQYF. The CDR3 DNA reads TGTGCCAGCAGCCATGATGAGGCAGATACGCAGTATTTT.

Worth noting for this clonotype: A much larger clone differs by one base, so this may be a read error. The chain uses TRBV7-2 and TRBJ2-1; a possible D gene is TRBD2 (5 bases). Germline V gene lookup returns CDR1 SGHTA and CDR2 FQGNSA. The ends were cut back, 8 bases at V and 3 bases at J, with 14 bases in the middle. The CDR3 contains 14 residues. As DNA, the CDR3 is TGTGCCAGCTGCCCCCGGGGAATCTACAATGAGCAGTTCTTC. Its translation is CASCPRGIYNEQFF.